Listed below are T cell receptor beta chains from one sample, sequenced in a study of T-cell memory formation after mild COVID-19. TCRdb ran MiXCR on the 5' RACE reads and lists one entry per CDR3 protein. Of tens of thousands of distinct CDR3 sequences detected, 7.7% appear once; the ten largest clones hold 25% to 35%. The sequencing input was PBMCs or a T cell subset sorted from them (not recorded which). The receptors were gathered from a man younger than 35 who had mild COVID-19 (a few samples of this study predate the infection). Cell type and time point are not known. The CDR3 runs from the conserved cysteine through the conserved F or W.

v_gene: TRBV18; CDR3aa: CASSPPGSLAGYNEQFF
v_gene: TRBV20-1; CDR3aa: CSARDWTSGGGETQYF
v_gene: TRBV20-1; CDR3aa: CSARPGNNEAFF
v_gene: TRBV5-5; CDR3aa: CASSTTGGGGYTF
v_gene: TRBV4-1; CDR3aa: CASRAVSGGDTQYF
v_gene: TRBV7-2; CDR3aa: CASSRLGGIAGNTIYF
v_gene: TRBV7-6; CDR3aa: CASSLQAGNTIYF
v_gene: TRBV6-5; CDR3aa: CASSVTDLTDTQYF
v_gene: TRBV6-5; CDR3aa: CASSYRDRGRGELFF
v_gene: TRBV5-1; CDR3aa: CASSLDSGGVTEAFF
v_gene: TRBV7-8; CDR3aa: CASSRYRDGTYEQYF
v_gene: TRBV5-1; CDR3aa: CASSLEGQGFSPLHF
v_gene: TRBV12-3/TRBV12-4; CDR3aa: CASSRQGLGEAFF
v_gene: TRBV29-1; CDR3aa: CSVVGSGNTGELFF
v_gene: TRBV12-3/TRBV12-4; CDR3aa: CASSFGLAGVQETQYF
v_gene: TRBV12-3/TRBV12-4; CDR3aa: CASSYGTGEAFF
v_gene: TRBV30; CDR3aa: CAWSRGMTDTQYF
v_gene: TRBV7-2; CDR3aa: CASSIYAGQWDYEQYF
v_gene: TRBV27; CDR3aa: CASSLSAGIQPQHF
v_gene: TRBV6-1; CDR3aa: CASTRNREETQYF
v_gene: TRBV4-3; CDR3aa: CASSQVLLAGVHEQFF
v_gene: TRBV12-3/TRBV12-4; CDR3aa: CASSLTGYGEKLFF
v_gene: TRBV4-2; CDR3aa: CASGLAGASAGELFF
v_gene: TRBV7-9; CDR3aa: CASSLDHNEQFF
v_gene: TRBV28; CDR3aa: CASSRQGSYQPQHF
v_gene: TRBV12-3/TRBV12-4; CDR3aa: CASSLPDRGLGQPQHF
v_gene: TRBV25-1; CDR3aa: CASSEKDSYNSPLHF
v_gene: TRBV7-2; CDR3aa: CASSSPRVYGYTF
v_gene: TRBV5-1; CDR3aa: CASSPLETYGYTF
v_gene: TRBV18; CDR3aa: CASSPTGSPNSPLHF
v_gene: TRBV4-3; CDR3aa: CASSRRAASGTDTQYF
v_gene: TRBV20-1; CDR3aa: CSAREVRTGSSGANVLTF
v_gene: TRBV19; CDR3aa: CASTISGANVLTF
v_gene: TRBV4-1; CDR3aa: CASSQVDRATDTQYF
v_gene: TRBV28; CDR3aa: CASSDGQPRLPNYGYTF
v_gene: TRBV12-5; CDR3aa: CASALTGGNGYTF
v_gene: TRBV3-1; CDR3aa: CASSQAGELFF
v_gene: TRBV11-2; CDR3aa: CASSLRDNEQFF
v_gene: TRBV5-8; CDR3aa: CASSSQGGSYNEQFF
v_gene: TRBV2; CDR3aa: CASQDGWGNQPQHF
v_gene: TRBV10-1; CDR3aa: CASSESGTPIRGAFF
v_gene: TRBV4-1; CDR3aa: CASSKPGHRTFF
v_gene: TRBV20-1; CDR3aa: CSASRTTGSGPQHF
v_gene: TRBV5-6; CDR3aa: CASSHLGREQYF
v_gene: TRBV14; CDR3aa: CASSQGLGRGPNYGYTF
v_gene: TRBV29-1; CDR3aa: CSVELGYGYTF
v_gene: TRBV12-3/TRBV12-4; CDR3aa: CASSLQEEQPQHF
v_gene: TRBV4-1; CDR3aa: CASSQRSRGGREDYTF
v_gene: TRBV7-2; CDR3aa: CASSLDRAGGRPQHF
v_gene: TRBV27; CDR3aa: CASSRTGAQPQHF
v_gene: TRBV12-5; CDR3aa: CASGPRDVSYEQYF
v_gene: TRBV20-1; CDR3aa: CSAQRRSSGNTIYF
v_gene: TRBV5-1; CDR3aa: CASSLGDRGSAFF
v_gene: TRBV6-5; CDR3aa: CASSYSRGAGTDTQYF
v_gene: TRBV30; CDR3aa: CAWSSRAEAFF
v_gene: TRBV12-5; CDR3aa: CASGTTGRVTNEQFF
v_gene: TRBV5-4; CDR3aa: CASSLVGGGQETQYF
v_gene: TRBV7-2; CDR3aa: CASSLRGAEAFF
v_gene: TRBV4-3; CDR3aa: CASSQVPGGDGANVLTF
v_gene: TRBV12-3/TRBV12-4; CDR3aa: CASSFEEETQYF